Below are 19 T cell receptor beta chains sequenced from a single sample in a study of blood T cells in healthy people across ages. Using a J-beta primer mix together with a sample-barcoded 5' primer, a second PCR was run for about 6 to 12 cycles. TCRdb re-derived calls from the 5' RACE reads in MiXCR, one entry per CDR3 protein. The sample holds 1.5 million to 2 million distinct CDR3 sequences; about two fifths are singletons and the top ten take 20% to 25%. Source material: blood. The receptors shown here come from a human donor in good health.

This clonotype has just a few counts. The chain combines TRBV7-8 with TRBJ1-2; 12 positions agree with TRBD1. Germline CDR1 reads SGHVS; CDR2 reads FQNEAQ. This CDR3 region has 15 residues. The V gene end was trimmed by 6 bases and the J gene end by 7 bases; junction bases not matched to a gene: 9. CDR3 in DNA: TGTGCCAGCAGGGCCACGGGACAGGGGGCGCGTGGCTACACCTTC. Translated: CASRATGQGARGYTF.

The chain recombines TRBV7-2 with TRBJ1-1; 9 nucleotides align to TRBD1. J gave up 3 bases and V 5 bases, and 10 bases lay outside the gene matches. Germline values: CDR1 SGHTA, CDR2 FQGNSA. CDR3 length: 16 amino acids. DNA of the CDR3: TGTGCCAGCAGCCCCCAATACAGGGGGCGGGACACTGAAGCTTTCTTT. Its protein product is CASSPQYRGRDTEAFF.

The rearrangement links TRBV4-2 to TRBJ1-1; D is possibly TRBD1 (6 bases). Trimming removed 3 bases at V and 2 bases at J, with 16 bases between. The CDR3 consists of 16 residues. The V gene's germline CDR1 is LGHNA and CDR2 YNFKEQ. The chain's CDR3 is CASSQPGHLSNTEAFF. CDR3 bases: TGTGCCAGCAGCCAGCCGGGACACCTGTCCAACACTGAAGCTTTCTTT.

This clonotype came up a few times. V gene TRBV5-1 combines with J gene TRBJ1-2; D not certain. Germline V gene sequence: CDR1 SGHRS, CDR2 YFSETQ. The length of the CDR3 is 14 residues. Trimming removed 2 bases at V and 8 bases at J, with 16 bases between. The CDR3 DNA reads TGCGCCAGCAGCTTTGACTCCAACCCGGTGGGCTACACCTTC. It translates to CASSFDSNPVGYTF.

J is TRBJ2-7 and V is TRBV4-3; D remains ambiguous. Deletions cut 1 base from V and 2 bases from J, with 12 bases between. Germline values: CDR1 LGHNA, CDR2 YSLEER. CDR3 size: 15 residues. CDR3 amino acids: CASSQGRRPTYEQYF. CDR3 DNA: TGCGCCAGCAGCCAAGGTCGGCGCCCCACCTACGAGCAGTACTTC.

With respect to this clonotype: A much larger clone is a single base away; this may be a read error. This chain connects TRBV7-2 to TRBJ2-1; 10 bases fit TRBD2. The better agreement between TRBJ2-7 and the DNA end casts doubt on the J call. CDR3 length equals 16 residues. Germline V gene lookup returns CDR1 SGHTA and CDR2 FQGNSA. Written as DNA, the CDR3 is TGTGCCAGCAGTCACAACAGCGGGGGGGCCGGAGGTGAGCAGTACTTC. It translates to CASSHNSGGAGGEQYF.

CDR3 sequence reads: CSARGAGGASYGYTF. The CDR3 DNA reads TGCAGTGCTAGAGGGGCAGGGGGCGCATCGTATGGCTACACCTTC. The chain joins TRBV20-1 to TRBJ1-2; TRBD1 aligns across 8 bases. CDR3 size: 15 residues. The V gene end was trimmed by 1 base and the J gene end by 5 bases; junction bases not matched to a gene: 9. The germline V gene has CDR1 DFQATT and CDR2 SNEGSKA (reference sequence).

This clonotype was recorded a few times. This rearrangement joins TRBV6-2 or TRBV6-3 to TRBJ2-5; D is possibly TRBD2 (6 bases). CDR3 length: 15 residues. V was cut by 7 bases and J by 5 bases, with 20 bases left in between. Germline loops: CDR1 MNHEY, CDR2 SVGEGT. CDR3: CASIPAKRVWETQYF. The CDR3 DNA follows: TGTGCCAGCATTCCCGCGAAGCGGGTCTGGGAGACCCAGTACTTC.

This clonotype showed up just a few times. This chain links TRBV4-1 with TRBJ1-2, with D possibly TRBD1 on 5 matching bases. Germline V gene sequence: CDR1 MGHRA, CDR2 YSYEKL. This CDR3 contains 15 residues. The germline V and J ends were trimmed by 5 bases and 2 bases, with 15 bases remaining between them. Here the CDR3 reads CASSVRMGQNYGYTF. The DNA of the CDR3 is TGCGCCAGCAGCGTAAGAATGGGGCAGAACTATGGCTACACCTTC.

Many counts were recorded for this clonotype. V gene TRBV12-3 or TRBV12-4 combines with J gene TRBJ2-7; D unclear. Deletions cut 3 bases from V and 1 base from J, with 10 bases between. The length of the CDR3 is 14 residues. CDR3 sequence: CASSLGIGSYEQYF. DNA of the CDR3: TGTGCCAGCAGTTTGGGTATTGGGTCCTACGAGCAGTACTTC.

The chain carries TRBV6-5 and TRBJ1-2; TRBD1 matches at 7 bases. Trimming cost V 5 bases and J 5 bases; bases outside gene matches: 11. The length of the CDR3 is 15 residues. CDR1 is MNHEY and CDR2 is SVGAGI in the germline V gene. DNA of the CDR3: TGTGCCAGCAGTCCGGCGACAGGGAAAGGGTATGGCTACACCTTC. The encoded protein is CASSPATGKGYGYTF.

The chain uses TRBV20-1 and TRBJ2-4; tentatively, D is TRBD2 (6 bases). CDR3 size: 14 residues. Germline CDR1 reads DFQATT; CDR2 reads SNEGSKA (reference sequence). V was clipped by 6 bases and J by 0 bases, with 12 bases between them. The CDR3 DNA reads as TGCAGTGCCTGGGACTCGCTAGCCAAAAACATTCAGTACTTC. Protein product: CSAWDSLAKNIQYF.

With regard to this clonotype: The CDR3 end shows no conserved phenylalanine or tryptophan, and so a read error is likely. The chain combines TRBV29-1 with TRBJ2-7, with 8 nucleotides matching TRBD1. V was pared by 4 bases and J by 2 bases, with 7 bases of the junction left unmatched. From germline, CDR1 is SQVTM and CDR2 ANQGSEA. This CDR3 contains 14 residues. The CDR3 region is CSVGTGKGAYEQYS. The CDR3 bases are TGCAGCGTTGGGACAGGGAAAGGGGCCTACGAGCAGTACTCC.

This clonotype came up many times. The CDR3: CSARDRNEQFF. The CDR3, as DNA: TGCAGTGCTAGAGACCGCAATGAGCAGTTCTTC. This chain joins TRBV20-1 and TRBJ2-1, with D unresolved. CDR1 is DFQATT, CDR2 SNEGSKA, per germline (reference sequence). CDR3 length: 11 amino acids. V lost 0 bases and J lost 6, with 3 bases in between.

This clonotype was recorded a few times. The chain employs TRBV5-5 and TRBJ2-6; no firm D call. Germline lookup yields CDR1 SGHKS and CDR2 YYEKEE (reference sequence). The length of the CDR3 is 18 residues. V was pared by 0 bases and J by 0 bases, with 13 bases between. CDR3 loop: CASSLAVGARSGANVLTF. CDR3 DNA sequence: TGTGCCAGCAGCTTGGCGGTGGGCGCCCGCTCTGGGGCCAACGTCCTGACTTTC.

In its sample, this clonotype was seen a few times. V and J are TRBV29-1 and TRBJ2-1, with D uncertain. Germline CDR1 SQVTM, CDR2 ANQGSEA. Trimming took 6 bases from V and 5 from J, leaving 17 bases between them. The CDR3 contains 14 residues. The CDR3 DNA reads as TGCAGCGTGGTGGGTGGCGGATTTCACAATGAGCAGTTCTTC. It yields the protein CSVVGGGFHNEQFF.

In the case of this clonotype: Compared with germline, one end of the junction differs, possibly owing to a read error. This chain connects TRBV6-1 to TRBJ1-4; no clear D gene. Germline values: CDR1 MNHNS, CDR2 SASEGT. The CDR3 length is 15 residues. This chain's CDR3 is CVSLNPGVKMEKLFF. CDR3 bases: TGTGTCAGCCTAAATCCCGGGGTTAAGATGGAAAAACTGTTTTTT.

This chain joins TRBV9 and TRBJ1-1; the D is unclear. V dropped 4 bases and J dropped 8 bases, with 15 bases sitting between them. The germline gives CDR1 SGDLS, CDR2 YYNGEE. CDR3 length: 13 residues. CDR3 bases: TGTGCCAGCAGCACCCAGACCGGAACGGAAGCTTTCTTT. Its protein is CASSTQTGTEAFF.

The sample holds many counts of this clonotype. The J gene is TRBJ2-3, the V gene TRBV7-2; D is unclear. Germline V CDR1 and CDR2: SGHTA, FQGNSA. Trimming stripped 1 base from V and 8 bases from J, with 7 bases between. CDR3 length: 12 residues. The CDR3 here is CASSLGPPTQYF. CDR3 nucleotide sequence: TGTGCCAGCAGCTTAGGACCCCCTACGCAGTATTTT.